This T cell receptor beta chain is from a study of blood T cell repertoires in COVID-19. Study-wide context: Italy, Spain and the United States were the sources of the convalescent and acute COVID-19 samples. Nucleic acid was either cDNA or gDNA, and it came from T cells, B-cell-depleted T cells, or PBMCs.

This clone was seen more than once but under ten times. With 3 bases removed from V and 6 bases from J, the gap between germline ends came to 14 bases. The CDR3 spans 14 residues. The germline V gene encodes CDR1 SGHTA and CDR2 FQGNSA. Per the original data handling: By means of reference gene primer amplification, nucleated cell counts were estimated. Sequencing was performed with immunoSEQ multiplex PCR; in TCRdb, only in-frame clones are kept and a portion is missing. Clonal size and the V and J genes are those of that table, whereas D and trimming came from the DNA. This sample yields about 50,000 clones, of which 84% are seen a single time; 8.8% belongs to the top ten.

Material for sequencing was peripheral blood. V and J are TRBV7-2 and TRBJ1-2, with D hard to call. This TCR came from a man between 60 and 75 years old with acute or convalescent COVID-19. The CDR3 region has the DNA TGTGCCAGCAGCTTGACCGGAGCTAAAAATGGCTACACCTTC. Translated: CASSLTGAKNGYTF. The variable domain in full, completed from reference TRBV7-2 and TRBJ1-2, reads GAGVSQSPSNKVTEKGKDVELRCDPISGHTALYWYRQSLGQGLEFLIYFQGNSAPDKSGLPSDRFSAERTGGSVSTLTIQRTQQEDSAVYLCASSLTGAKNGYTFGSGTRLTVV.